This T cell receptor (beta chain) was sequenced during a study of cytomegalovirus exposure and HLA in healthy donors. Broader study findings: DRB1 showed the most TCR associations and HLA-C the fewest in a later analysis, as rates varied by HLA locus.

As to this clone: Its antigen is still unknown.

A multiplex PCR was run with 60 Vbeta primers and 13 Jbeta primers. Sequenced by immunoSEQ multiplex PCR; TCRdb stores in-frame clones only, minus some. The sample has about 50,000 clones; 77% are singletons. The CDR3 length is 15 residues. Trimming cost V 2 bases and J 3 bases, with 11 bases left between them. Germline CDR1 LGHNA, CDR2 YNFKEQ. V is TRBV4-2 and J is TRBJ2-1, with D possibly being TRBD2 (7 bases). The receptor's source is a woman aged 35 to 49 in good health and CMV-seropositive. Source material: PBMCs. CDR3 sequence (DNA): TGTGCCAGCAGCCAACCGGGGGGCCTCTACAATGAGCAGTTCTTC. It is translated as CASSQPGGLYNEQFF.